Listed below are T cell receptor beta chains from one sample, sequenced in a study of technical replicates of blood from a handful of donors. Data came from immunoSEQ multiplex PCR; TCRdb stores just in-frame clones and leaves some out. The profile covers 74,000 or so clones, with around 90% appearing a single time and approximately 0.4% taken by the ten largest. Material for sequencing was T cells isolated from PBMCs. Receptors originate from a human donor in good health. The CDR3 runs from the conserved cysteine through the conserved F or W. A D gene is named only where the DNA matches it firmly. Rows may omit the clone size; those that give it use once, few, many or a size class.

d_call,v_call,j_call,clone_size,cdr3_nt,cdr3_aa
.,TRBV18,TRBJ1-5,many,TGTGCCAGCTCACCACAGGGGTCCAATCAGCCCCAGCATTTT,CASSPQGSNQPQHF
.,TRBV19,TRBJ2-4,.,TGTGCCAGTAGTATAGTCTCGGCAGGGGTCCTTCTAAACATTCAGTACTTC,CASSIVSAGVLLNIQYF
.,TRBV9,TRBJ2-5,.,TGTGCCAGCAGCGTAGAGGGGTCCCAAGAGACCCAGTACTTC,CASSVEGSQETQYF
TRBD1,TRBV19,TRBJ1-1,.,TGTGCCAGTAGTCTGGACAGGGACACTGAAGCTTTCTTT,CASSLDRDTEAFF
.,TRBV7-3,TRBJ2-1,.,TGTGCCAGCAGCACCGGACTAACCAATGAGCAGTTCTTC,CASSTGLTNEQFF
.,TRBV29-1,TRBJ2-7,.,TGCAGCGTCCAAGGGGTGGGGTACGAGCAGTACTTC,CSVQGVGYEQYF
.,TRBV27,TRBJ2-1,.,TGTGCCAGCAACCCCCGGGAGAGGTCCTACAATGAGCAGTTCTTC,CASNPRERSYNEQFF
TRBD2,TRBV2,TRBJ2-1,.,TGTGCCAGCAGGCCCGGGACTAGCGCTAACAATGAGCAGTTCTTC,CASRPGTSANNEQFF
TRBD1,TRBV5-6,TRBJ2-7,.,TGTGCCAGCAGTTGGGACAGGGACTACGAGCAGTACTTC,CASSWDRDYEQYF
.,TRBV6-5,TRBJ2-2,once,TGTGCCAGCATTACTGGAGCCGGGGAGCTGTTTTTT,CASITGAGELFF
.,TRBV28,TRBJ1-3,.,TGTGCCAGCAGTTTTGGGGCAATCTCTGGAAACACCATATATTTT,CASSFGAISGNTIYF
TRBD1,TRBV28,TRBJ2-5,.,TGTGCCAGCAGCACGCAGGGGGCCATGGAGACCCAGTACTTC,CASSTQGAMETQYF
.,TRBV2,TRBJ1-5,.,TGTGCCAGCAGTGATTTGGGGCCAGGGGTCAATCAGCCCCAGCATTTT,CASSDLGPGVNQPQHF
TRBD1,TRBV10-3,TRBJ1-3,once,TGTGCCATCCGGGACAGGGTAGACACCATATATTTT,CAIRDRVDTIYF
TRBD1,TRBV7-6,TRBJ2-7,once,TGTGCCAGCAGCCTCAGGGGGAGCCCCTACGAGCAGTACTTC,CASSLRGSPYEQYF
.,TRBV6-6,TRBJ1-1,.,TGTGCCAGCAGTCACAGACAGGAGAACACTGAAGCTTTCTTT,CASSHRQENTEAFF
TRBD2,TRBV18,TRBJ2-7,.,TGTGCCAGCTCACCGAGAGTAGCGGGCTACGAGCAGTACTTC,CASSPRVAGYEQYF
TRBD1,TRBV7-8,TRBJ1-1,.,TGTGCCAGCAGCTTCGGGACAGGGTTTGCTGAAGCTTTCTTT,CASSFGTGFAEAFF
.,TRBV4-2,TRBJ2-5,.,TGTGCCAGCAGCCAAGGACTCGGGTGGGAGACCCAGTACTTC,CASSQGLGWETQYF
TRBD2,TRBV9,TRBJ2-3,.,TGTGCCAGCAGCGTAGTGGCGGGAGCGGAAGATACGCAGTATTTT,CASSVVAGAEDTQYF
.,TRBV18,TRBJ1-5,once,TGTGCCAGCTCACCACCAGCTCAACAGCCCCAGCATTTT,CASSPPAQQPQHF
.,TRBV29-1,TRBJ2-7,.,TGCAGCGCGGGGGGAGGGGGCGAGCAGTACTTC,CSAGGGGEQYF
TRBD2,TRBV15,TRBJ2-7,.,TGTGCCACCAGCATAACTAGCGGGGCTTACGAGCAGTACTTC,CATSITSGAYEQYF
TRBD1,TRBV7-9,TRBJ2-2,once,TGTGCCAGCAGCTTCCCGGACAGGGGGAACACCGGGGAGCTGTTTTTT,CASSFPDRGNTGELFF
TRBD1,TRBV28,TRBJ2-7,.,TGTGCCAGCAGTTTATACGCCGGGACAGGTTACGAGCAGTACTTC,CASSLYAGTGYEQYF
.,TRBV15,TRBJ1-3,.,TGTGCCACCAGCATCGTCGGCGGCTCTGGAAACACCATATATTTT,CATSIVGGSGNTIYF
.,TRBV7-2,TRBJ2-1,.,TGTGCCAGCAGCTTAGATAGCAGTAGCTCCTACAATGAGCAGTTCTTC,CASSLDSSSSYNEQFF
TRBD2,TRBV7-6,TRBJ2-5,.,TGTGCCAGCAGCTTATTTTCTAGCGGGATGGGACATCAAGAGACCCAGTACTTC,CASSLFSSGMGHQETQYF
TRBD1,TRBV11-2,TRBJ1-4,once,TGTGCCAGCAGCAGCCGATTGGGACAGGGAAGTGAAAAACTGTTTTTT,CASSSRLGQGSEKLFF
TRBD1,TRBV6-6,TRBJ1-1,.,TGTGCCAGCAGTTACTACGTACAGGGGGCCACCACTGAAGCTTTCTTT,CASSYYVQGATTEAFF
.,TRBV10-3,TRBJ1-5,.,TGTGCCATCAGTGAGAGCGGGGGGGACAATCAGCCCCAGCATTTT,CAISESGGDNQPQHF
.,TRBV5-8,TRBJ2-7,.,TGTGCCAGCAGCAGTAGACTCGCTACCTACGAGCAGTACTTC,CASSSRLATYEQYF
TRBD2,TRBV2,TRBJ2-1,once,TGTGCCAGCAGTGAAAAGCTAGCGGGAGTGGGGCTATACAATGAGCAGTTCTTC,CASSEKLAGVGLYNEQFF
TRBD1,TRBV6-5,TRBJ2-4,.,TGTGCCAGCAGTTACTCGTGGACAGGGCATGAAAACATTCAGTACTTC,CASSYSWTGHENIQYF
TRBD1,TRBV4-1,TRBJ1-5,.,TGCGCCAGCAGCCAACCTCGACAGGGTAAGGGAGGCAATCAGCCCCAGCATTTT,CASSQPRQGKGGNQPQHF
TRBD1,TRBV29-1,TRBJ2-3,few,TGCAGCGTTGAAAGGGACAGAGACTTCACAGATACGCAGTATTTT,CSVERDRDFTDTQYF
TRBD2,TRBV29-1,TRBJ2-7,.,TGCAGCGTTGAGGTGGGCGGGAGCAACGAGCAGTACTTC,CSVEVGGSNEQYF
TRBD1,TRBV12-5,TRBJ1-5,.,TGTGCTAGTGGTTTGGAGGGGGCACAGCCCCAGCATTTT,CASGLEGAQPQHF
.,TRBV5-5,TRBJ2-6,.,TGTGCCAGCAGCAACCATTTGACAGGTTTCTCTGGGGCCAACGTCCTGACTTTC,CASSNHLTGFSGANVLTF
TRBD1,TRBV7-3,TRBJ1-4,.,TGTGCCAGCAGCACGGACAGGGGTGAAAAACTGTTTTTT,CASSTDRGEKLFF
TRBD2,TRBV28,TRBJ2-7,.,TGTGCCAGCAAGGAAGGATCTACTAGCGGCGAGCAGTACTTC,CASKEGSTSGEQYF
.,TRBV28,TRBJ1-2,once,TGTGCCAGCAGTTTCCCGGACAGAACCAACTATGGCTACACCTTC,CASSFPDRTNYGYTF
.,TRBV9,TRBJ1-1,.,TGTGCCAGCAGCGTAGGAACAGGGAGGGGTACTGAAGCTTTCTTT,CASSVGTGRGTEAFF
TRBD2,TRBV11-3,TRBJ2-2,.,TGTGCCAGCAGCTCAAGACTAGCGGGAGACACCGGGGAGCTGTTTTTT,CASSSRLAGDTGELFF
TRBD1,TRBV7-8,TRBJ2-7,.,TGTGCCAGCAGCTTAGCAGTAGGGACAGGGTATGAGCAGTACTTC,CASSLAVGTGYEQYF
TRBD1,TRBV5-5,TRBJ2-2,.,TGTGCCAGCAGCTTAGGACAGGCCACCGGGGAGCTGTTTTTT,CASSLGQATGELFF
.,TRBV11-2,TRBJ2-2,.,TGTGCCAGCAGTCGACAGAGAGCCGGGGAGCTGTTTTTT,CASSRQRAGELFF
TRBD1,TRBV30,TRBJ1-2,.,TGTGCCTGGAGTGTAATAGGGACAGGGGGCTGGTATGGCTACACCTTC,CAWSVIGTGGWYGYTF